These 8 T cell receptor beta chains were sequenced from one sample in a study of a mutant IDH1 vaccine in newly diagnosed glioma. As for time point: baseline, week 1 (first vaccination visit). Treatment reported: pre-vaccination baseline after standard-of-care therapy. Using immunoSEQ multiplex PCR, the repertoire was profiled, and TCRdb retains in-frame clones only, with some absent. This table has around 50,000 clones, 80% to 90% appearing once. Here the sequenced sample was PBMCs, taken from a glioma patient treated with radiotherapy, temozolomide or both. Source of these receptors: a man in his forties with glioma.

This clone occurred a few times. The chain recombines TRBV10-2 with TRBJ2-7; D remains ambiguous. The CDR3 length is 14 residues. V lost 2 bases and J lost 2, with 10 bases in between. Germline CDR1 and CDR2: WSHSY and SAAADI. The CDR3 is CASSEGVLTYEQYF. The CDR3 DNA follows: TGCGCCAGCAGTGAGGGGGTTCTGACCTACGAGCAGTACTTC.

CDR3 sequence: CASSPLPSGNTIYF. In DNA form, the CDR3 reads TGTGCCAGCAGCCCCCTGCCCTCTGGAAACACCATATATTTT. V is TRBV14 and J is TRBJ1-3; no definite D call. The CDR3 covers 14 residues. Germline V CDR1 and CDR2: SGHDN, FVKESK. Trimming shortened V by 4 bases and J by 0 bases, and 7 bases separated the two germline ends. Drawing the rest from reference TRBV14 and TRBJ1-3, the complete variable domain is EAGVTQFPSHSVIEKGQTVTLRCDPISGHDNLYWYRRVMGKEIKFLLHFVKESKQDESGMPNNRFLAERTGGTYSTLKVQPAELEDSGVYFCASSPLPSGNTIYFGEGSWLTVV.

This clone occurred once. This chain uses TRBV19 with TRBJ1-5; D gene uncertain. With 2 bases removed from V and 6 bases from J, the gap between germline ends came to 17 bases. Germline-derived CDR1 and CDR2 are LNHDA and SQIVND (reference sequence). The CDR3 consists of 16 residues. The CDR3 loop reads CASSIPTTSASQPQHF. The CDR3 DNA follows: TGTGCCAGTAGTATACCGACGACTTCGGCCTCTCAGCCCCAGCATTTT. The whole variable domain, filled in from reference TRBV19 and TRBJ1-5, reads DGGITQSPKYLFRKEGQNVTLSCEQNLNHDAMYWYRQDPGQGLRLIYYSQIVNDFQKGDIAEGYSVSREKKESFPLTVTSAQKNPTAFYLCASSIPTTSASQPQHFGDGTRLSIL.

This sequence joins TRBV7-2 and TRBJ1-5; 11 bases align to TRBD1. There are 16 residues in the CDR3. J was trimmed by 9 bases and V by 1 base; bases with no gene match: 8. Germline V gene lookup returns CDR1 SGHTA and CDR2 FQGNSA. CDR3 coding DNA: TGTGCCAGCAGCTTAGATGGGACAGGGGGGACCCGGCCCCAGCATTTT. Encoded protein: CASSLDGTGGTRPQHF.

The rearrangement links TRBV5-1 to TRBJ2-7, with D unresolved. V was pared by 2 bases and J by 0 bases, with 9 bases between. There are 14 residues in the CDR3. Looked up from germline, CDR1 is SGHRS and CDR2 is YFSETQ. The CDR3 nucleotides read TGCGCCAGCAGCTTCTCCCCGCTCTCCTACGAGCAGTACTTC. Its translation is CASSFSPLSYEQYF.

J is TRBJ2-7 and V is TRBV6-1; D ambiguous. CDR3 length: 14 amino acids. Looked up from germline, CDR1 is MNHNS and CDR2 is SASEGT. The V end lost 5 bases, the J end lost 6 bases, and 17 bases lay between the germline ends. CDR3 sequence: CASSSVAAQSEQYF. For the CDR3, the DNA is TGTGCCAGCAGTTCTGTGGCGGCTCAGTCCGAGCAGTACTTC.

As for this clone: Other DNA sequences from this sample encode an identical CDR3 as well. The V and J genes are TRBV4-1 and TRBJ2-7; D gene ambiguous. CDR1 is MGHRA, CDR2 YSYEKL, per germline. This CDR3 has 13 residues. Trimming took off 1 base at V and 3 bases at J, with 7 bases between the two ends. In DNA form, the CDR3 reads TGCGCCAGCAGCCAAGGGCTGGGCTACGAGCAGTACTTC. This codes for CASSQGLGYEQYF.

The rearrangement joins TRBV2 to TRBJ1-2; D remains unclear. The germline gives CDR1 SNHLY, CDR2 FYNNEI. The CDR3 has 12 residues. Trimming removed 3 bases at V and 12 bases at J, with 14 bases between. The CDR3 DNA sequence: TGTGCCAGCAGTGATTATGCCGGGTTGAACACCTTC. Translating gives CASSDYAGLNTF.